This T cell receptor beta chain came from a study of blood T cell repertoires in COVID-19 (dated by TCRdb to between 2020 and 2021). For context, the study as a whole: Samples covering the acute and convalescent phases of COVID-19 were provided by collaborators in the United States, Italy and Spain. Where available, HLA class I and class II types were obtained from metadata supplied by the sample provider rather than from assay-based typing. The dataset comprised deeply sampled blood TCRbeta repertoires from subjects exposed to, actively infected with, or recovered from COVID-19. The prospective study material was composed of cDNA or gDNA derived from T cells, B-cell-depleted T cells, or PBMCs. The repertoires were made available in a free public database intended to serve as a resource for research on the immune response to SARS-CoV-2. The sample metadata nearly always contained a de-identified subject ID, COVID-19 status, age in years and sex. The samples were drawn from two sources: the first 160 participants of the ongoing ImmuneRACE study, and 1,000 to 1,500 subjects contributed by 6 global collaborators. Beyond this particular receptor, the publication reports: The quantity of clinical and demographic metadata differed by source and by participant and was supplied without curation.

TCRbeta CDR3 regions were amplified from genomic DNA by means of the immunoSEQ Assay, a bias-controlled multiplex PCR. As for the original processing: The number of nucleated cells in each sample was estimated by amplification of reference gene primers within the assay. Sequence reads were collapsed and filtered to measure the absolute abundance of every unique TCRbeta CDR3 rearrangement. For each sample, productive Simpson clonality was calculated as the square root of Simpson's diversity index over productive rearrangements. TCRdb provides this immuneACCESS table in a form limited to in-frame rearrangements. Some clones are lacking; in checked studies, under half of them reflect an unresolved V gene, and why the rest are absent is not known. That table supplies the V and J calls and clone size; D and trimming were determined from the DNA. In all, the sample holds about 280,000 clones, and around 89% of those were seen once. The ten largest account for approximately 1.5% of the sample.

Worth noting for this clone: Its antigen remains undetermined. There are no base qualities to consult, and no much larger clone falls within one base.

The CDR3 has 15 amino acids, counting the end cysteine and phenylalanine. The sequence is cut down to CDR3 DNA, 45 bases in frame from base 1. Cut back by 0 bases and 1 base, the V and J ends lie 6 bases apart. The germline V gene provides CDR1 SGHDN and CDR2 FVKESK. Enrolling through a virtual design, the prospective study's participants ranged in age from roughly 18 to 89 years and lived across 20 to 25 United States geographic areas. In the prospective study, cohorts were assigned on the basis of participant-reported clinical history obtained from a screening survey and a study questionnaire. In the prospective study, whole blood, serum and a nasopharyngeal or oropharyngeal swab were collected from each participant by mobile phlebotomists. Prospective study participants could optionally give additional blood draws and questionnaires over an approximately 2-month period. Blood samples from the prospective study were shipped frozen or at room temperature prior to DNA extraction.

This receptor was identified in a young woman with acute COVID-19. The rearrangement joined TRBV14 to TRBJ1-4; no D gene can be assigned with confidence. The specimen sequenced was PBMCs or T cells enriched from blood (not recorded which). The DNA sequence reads TGTGCCAGCAGCCAAGACCGGGGAACTAATGAAAAACTGTTTTTT. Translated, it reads CASSQDRGTNEKLFF.